The entry below describes one T cell receptor beta chain. This clonotype showed up just once. The antigen it binds to is not known. Base qualities were left out, and no much larger clone turns up one base away. A single read constitutes weak evidence. The TCR beta CDR3 regions were amplified from the RNA transcripts. For the first round of RT-PCR on the TCR CDR3, the HTBI primer set was used together with the Qiagen OneStep RT-PCR kit. The libraries were constructed in a second round of multiplex PCR and then size-selected and purified. The libraries were sequenced on an Illumina HiSeq2000 using paired-end 100 bp reads. The study's own analysis went as follows. SOAPnuke was used to process the raw data, with reads discarded if the reads contained adapters or uncalled bases, had a mean Phred below 15, or lacked an exact constant-primer or identifier match. COPE v1.2.5 was used to merge the high-quality paired reads, and each unique nucleotide sequence was defined as a clonotype. MiTCR v1.1 was used to align clonotypes to the IMGT TRBV, TRBD and TRBJ reference segments. Only V-J combinations with frequency above 0.0001, covering 99% to 99.2% of repertoires, were analysed. A TCS score was defined as the ratio of F50 (clonal expansion) to E x V (chaos), with BLOSUM62-based TCRdist applied between CDR3 peptides within each V-J. Welch's t-statistics and random forest reduced around 550 V-J features to fewer than 15, which were used in a naive Bayes classifier (R e1071). Thyroid-blood repertoire similarity was quantified with the Morisita-Horn index. Through fastp at Q25 and MiXCR, TCRdb rebuilt clones from the public reads, retaining in-frame beta chains. Entries that share a CDR3 protein sequence are merged under the most common genes and DNA. TCRdb, not the authors, supplied the V and J calls. The sample contains roughly 510,000 distinct CDR3 sequences, 46% of them found a single time. About 45% of the sample goes to the ten largest clones.

The data derive from a study of T cells in Graves' hyperthyroidism and ophthalmopathy (dated by TCRdb to the late 2010s). About the study as a whole: To identify distinguishing TCR V-J signatures, a discovery cohort of 100 or so patients was used, comprising 40 to 45 with Graves' ophthalmopathy and 55 to 65 with stable Graves' hyperthyroidism. Prospective prediction of ophthalmopathy was tested in an independent validation cohort consisting of 18 hyperthyroidism patients and approximately 16 patients who later progressed to ophthalmopathy. The roughly 90 discovery patients were divided at random into training and test sets in a 7:3 ratio. In about 6 Graves' hyperthyroidism patients, the study also compared T-cell repertoires from thyroid tissue with T-cell repertoires from blood. After sampling, hyperthyroidism patients received methimazole starting at 30 mg daily, and ophthalmopathy patients received high-dose intravenous methylprednisolone. According to the paper, TCR Vbeta CDR3 sequencing was carried out on some 140 peripheral blood samples, which came from under 50 ophthalmopathy, 80 or so hyperthyroidism and roughly 17 progressor patients. Overall results and qualifications from the work: Blood samples also contained most of the expanded thyroid clonotypes (frequency above 0.001), which suggests that blood repertoires may reflect thyroid immune responses. In cross-validation, a model built on a 13 V-J signature told ophthalmopathy apart from stable hyperthyroidism with just under 90% sensitivity and about 81% specificity, and in testing the same model reached 80%/75%. No statistical method was used to set the sample size in advance, and investigators knew the group allocation. In validation, the model predicted progression to ophthalmopathy a median of roughly 6.1 months before onset, with approximately 70% sensitivity and 72.22% specificity.

V is pared back by 10 bases and J by 0 bases, with 16 bases lying between the germline termini. The germline V gene encodes CDR1 ENHRY and CDR2 SYGVKD. The CDR3 covers 16 residues, taking in both the cysteine and the phenylalanine. The only DNA kept is the CDR3, 48 bases in frame from the first base. Exclusion was applied to patients with uncontrolled infections, other autoimmune diseases, pregnancy or lactation. Clinical symptoms, serum thyroxine and TRAb, thyroid ultrasound, and orbital computed tomography formed the basis for the diagnoses. Total RNA was extracted using Trizol reagent, and RNA quality was assessed on an Agilent 2100 Bioanalyzer.

The clonotype comes from an adult woman with Graves' disease, either hyperthyroidism or ophthalmopathy (not recorded which). Recombination connected TRBV10-3 to TRBJ1-6; the D gene identity is not certain. The sequenced sample consisted of peripheral blood or thyroid tissue (not recorded which). The sequenced DNA is TGTGCCACTAGAGATGATAAGAGCTCCTATAATTCACCCCTCCACTTT. It translates as CATRDDKSSYNSPLHF.